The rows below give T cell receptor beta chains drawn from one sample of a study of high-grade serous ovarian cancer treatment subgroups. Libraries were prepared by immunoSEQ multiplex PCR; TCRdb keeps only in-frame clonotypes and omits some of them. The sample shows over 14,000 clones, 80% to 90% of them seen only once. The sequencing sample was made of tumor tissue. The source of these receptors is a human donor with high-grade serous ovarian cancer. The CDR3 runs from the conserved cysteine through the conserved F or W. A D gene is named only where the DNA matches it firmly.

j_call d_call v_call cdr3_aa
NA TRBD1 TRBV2 CATDGQGPYEQYF
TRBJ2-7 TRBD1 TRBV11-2 CASSLRLGTGGAQYF
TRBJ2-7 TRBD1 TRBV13 CASSSAGTGGREQYF
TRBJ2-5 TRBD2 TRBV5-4 CASKTSGGAQETQYF
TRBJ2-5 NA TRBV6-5 CASSFPGTRETQYF
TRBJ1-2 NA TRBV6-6 CASSYRTESYGYTF
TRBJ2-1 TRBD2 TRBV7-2 CASSKVGTSGENEQFF
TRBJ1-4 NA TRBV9 CASSVGRPLENEKLFF
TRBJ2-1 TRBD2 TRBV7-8 CASSLVGGAPYNEQFF
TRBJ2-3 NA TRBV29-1 CSVGPGGTDTQYF
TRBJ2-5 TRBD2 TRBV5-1 CASSWRLAGDQETQYF
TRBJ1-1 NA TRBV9 CASSVGGTTEAFF
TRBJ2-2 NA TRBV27 CASSRDRTGELFF
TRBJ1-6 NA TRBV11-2 CASSLVGENSPLHF
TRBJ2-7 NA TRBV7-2 CASSLGGTVPYEQYF
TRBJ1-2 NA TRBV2 CASSEGDYGYTF
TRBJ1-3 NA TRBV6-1 CASSTDSGNTIYF
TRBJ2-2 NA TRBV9 CASSVEGQNTGELFF
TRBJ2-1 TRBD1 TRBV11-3 CASSSLQGNSYNEQFF
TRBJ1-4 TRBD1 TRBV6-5 CASRTGSEKLFF
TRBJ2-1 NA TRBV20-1 CSATQAIEQFF
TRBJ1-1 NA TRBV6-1 CASSVLVLGSTEAFF
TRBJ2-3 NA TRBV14 CASSQDRTDTQYF
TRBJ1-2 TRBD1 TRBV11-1 CASSFTGAATYGYTF
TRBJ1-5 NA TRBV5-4 CASSPFGGRDNQPQHF
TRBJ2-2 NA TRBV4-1 CASSREEQWGTGELFF